What follows are 8 T cell receptor beta chains derived from one specimen sequenced in a study of blood T cell repertoires in COVID-19 (dated by TCRdb to 2018 to 2020). Receptors were amplified or captured by the immunoSEQ multiplex PCR assay. TCRdb re-hosts the immuneACCESS table, in-frame sequences only. Its copies lack some clones; in the studies checked, an unresolved V gene accounts for under half of them, and the cause for the rest is not known. The sample records roughly 25,000 clones, approximately 68% of which are singletons. The ten largest clonotypes hold approximately 40% of the sample. Sample: peripheral blood. These receptors were taken from a woman of 80 years or more with acute or convalescent COVID-19.

The chain couples TRBV5-1 to TRBJ2-5, with 9 bases identical to TRBD1. The junction had 7 bases not matched to a gene; V was cut back by 3 bases and J by 1 base. CDR1 is SGHRS, CDR2 YFSETQ, per germline. CDR3 length: 16 amino acids. Here the CDR3 DNA reads TGCGCCAGCAGCTACTGGGGACAGGGCCCCCAAGAGACCCAGTACTTC. This gives the protein CASSYWGQGPQETQYF.

The chain uses TRBV11-2 and TRBJ2-2, with TRBD2 matching 10 bases. The length of the CDR3 is 19 residues. CDR1 is SGHAT and CDR2 is FQNNGV in the germline V gene. J gave up 1 base and V 5 bases, and 13 bases lay outside the gene matches. The DNA of the CDR3 is TGTGCCAGCAGCCCCTCTCGGGATAGCGGGAGGAGGAACACCGGGGAGCTGTTTTTT. This codes for CASSPSRDSGRRNTGELFF.

This clone has a single count. The J gene is TRBJ1-5, the V gene TRBV7-2; D remains ambiguous. There are 14 residues in the CDR3. Trimming pared 0 bases from V and 0 bases from J, leaving 3 bases between. CDR1 and CDR2 (germline): SGHTA, FQGNSA. The CDR3 DNA reads TGTGCCAGCAGCTTAGCCGTTAGCAATCAGCCCCAGCATTTT. The encoded protein is CASSLAVSNQPQHF.

This clone was counted only a few times. J is TRBJ2-1 and V is TRBV6-6, with TRBD1 matching 7 bases. This CDR3 spans 12 amino acids. V lost 6 bases and J lost 7; bases outside the gene matches: 3. Per germline, CDR1 MNHNY and CDR2 SVGAGI (reference sequence). CDR3 sequence: CASRKQGNEQFF. CDR3 nucleotides: TGTGCCAGCAGAAAACAGGGGAATGAGCAGTTCTTC.

The genes are TRBV28 and TRBJ1-1; TRBD1 matches at 7 bases. The germline CDR1 and CDR2 sequences are MDHEN and SYDVKM. Trimming removed 5 bases from V and 1 base from J; junction bases left unmatched: 4. The CDR3 is made up of 14 amino acids. This chain's CDR3 is CASSPTGRNTEAFF. The CDR3 bases are TGTGCCAGCAGTCCGACAGGGCGGAACACTGAAGCTTTCTTT.

This chain joins TRBV19 and TRBJ1-1; D not resolved. Trimming cost V 8 bases and J 2 bases, with 15 bases left between them. The germline CDR1 and CDR2 sequences are LNHDA and SQIVND (reference sequence). The CDR3 runs to 14 residues. This CDR3 is CASLRQGLNTEAFF. CDR3 nucleotides: TGTGCCAGTTTACGACAAGGACTTAACACTGAAGCTTTCTTT.

The chain couples TRBV9 to TRBJ2-4; TRBD2 agrees at 10 bases. CDR1 and CDR2 from the germline V gene are SGDLS and YYNGEE. The V gene end was trimmed by 4 bases and the J gene end by 6 bases; junction bases not matched to a gene: 4. CDR3 length: 14 residues. CDR3 sequence reads: CASSPPSGGNIQYF. The CDR3 bases are TGTGCCAGCAGCCCCCCTAGCGGGGGAAACATTCAGTACTTC.

With regard to this clone: Sequence at one end of the junction differs from germline and may be a read error. Additional DNA sequences in this sample encode the identical CDR3. CDR3 in DNA: TGTGCCAGTAGCTTGGTTGGGACTACCTCCTACGAGCAGTACTTC. Translated, it gives CASSLVGTTSYEQYF. V gene TRBV5-5 combines with J gene TRBJ2-7; the match to TRBD2 covers 7 bases. Germline CDR1 reads SGHKS; CDR2 reads YYEKEE (reference sequence). The CDR3 extends over 15 amino acids.